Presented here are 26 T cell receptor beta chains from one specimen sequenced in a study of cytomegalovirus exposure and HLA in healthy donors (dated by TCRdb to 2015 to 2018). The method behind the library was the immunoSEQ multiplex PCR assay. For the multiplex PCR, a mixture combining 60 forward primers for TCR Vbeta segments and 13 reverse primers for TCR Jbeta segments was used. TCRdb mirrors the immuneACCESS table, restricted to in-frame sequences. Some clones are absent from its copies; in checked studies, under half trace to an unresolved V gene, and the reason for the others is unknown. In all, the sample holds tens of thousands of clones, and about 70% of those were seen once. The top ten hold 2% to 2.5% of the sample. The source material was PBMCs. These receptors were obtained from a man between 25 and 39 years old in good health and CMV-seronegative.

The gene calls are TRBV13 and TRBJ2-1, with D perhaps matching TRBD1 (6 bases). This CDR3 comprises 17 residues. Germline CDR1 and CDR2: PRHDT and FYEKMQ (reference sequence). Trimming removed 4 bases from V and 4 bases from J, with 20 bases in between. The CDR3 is CASSYKSPGHAYNEQFF. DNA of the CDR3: TGTGCCAGCAGCTACAAATCTCCGGGACACGCATACAATGAGCAGTTCTTC.

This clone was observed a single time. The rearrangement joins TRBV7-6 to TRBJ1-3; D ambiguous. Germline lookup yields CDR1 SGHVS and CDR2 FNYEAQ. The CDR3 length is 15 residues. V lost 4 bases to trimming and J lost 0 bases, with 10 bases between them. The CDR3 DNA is TGTGCCAGCAGCTGGTACAGCGGCTCTGGAAACACCATATATTTT. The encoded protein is CASSWYSGSGNTIYF.

The DNA for the CDR3 is TGCGCCAGCAGCTTGGACAGATACAATGAGCAGTTCTTC. The encoded protein is CASSLDRYNEQFF. This chain connects TRBV5-1 to TRBJ2-1, with D uncertain. The V and J ends lost 0 bases and 4 bases respectively, with 5 bases between them. Germline V gene sequence: CDR1 SGHRS, CDR2 YFSETQ. The CDR3 is made up of 13 amino acids.

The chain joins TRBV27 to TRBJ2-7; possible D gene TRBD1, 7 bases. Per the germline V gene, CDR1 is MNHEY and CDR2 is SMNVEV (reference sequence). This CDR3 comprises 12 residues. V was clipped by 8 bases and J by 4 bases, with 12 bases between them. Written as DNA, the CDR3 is TGTGCCAGCGGCAGGGGGGTTTACGAGCAGTACTTC. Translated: CASGRGVYEQYF.

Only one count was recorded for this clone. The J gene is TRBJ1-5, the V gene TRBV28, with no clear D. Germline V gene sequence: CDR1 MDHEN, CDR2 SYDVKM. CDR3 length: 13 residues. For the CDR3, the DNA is TGTGCTGGGTCGGGTCTCAGCAATCAGCCCCAGCATTTT. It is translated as CAGSGLSNQPQHF.

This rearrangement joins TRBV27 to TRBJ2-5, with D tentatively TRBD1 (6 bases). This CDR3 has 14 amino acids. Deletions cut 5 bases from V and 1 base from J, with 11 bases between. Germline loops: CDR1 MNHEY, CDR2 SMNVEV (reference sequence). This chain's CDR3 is CASSSRDTQETQYF. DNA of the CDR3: TGTGCCAGCAGTAGCCGGGACACCCAAGAGACCCAGTACTTC.

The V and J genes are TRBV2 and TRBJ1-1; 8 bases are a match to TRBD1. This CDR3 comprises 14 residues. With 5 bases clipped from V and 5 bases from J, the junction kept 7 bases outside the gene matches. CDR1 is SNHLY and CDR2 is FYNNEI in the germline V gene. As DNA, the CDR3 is TGTGCCAGCAGTCCCGAGACAGGGGAGACTGAAGCTTTCTTT. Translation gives CASSPETGETEAFF. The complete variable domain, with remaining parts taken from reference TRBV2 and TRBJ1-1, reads EPEVTQTPSHQVTQMGQEVILRCVPISNHLYFYWYRQILGQKVEFLVSFYNNEISEKSEIFDDQFSVERPDGSNFTLKIRSTKLEDSAMYFCASSPETGETEAFFGQGTRLTVV.

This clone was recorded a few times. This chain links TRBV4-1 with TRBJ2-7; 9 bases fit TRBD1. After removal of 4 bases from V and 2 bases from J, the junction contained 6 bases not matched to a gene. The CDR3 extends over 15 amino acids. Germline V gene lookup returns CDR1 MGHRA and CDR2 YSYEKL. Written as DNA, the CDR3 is TGCGCCAGCAGCCTGCTCGGACAGGGGCCCTACGAGCAGTACTTC. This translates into CASSLLGQGPYEQYF.

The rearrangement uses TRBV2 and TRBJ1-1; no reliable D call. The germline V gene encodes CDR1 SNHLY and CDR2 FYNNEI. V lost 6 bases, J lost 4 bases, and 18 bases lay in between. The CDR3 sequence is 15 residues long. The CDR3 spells CASRVTSVVSTEAFF. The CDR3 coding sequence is TGTGCCAGCAGGGTCACTAGCGTGGTCAGCACTGAAGCTTTCTTT. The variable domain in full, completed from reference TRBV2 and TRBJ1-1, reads EPEVTQTPSHQVTQMGQEVILRCVPISNHLYFYWYRQILGQKVEFLVSFYNNEISEKSEIFDDQFSVERPDGSNFTLKIRSTKLEDSAMYFCASRVTSVVSTEAFFGQGTRLTVV.

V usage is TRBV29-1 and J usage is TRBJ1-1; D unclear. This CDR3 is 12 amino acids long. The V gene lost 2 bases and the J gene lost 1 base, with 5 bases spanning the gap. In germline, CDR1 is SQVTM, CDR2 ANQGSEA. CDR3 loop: CSVEQQNTEAFF. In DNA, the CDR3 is TGCAGCGTTGAACAACAGAACACTGAAGCTTTCTTT.

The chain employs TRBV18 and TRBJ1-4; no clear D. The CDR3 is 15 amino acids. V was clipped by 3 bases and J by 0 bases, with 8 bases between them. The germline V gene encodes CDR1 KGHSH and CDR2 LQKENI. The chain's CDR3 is CASSPDIPTNEKLFF. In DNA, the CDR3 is TGTGCCAGCTCACCTGACATTCCAACTAATGAAAAACTGTTTTTT.

The CDR3 loop reads CASSHPLGGSVNTEAFF. DNA of the CDR3: TGCGCCAGCAGCCACCCTCTGGGGGGTTCAGTGAACACTGAAGCTTTCTTT. V usage is TRBV4-1 and J usage is TRBJ1-1; weak D call: TRBD1 (5 bases). The V gene lost 3 bases and the J gene lost 0 bases, with 17 bases spanning the gap. The CDR3 loop spans 17 amino acids. The germline gives CDR1 MGHRA, CDR2 YSYEKL.

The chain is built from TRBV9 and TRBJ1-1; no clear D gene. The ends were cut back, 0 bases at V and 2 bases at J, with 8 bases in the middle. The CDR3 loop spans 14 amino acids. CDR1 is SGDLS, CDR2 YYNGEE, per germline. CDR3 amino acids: CASSVGGPNTEAFF. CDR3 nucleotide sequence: TGTGCCAGCAGCGTAGGAGGGCCAAACACTGAAGCTTTCTTT.

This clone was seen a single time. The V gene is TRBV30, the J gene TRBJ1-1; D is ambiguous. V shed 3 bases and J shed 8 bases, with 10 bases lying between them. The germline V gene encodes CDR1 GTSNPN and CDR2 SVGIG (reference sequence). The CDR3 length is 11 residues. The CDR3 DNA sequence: TGTGCCTGGAGCCTTGAGCTAGAAGCTTTCTTT. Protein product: CAWSLELEAFF.

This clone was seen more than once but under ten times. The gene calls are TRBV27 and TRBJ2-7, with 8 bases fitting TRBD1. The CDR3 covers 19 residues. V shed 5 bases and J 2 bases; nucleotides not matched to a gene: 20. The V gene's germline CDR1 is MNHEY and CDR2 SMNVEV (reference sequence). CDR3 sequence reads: CASSPRGDRSTIAPYEQYF. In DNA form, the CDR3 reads TGTGCCAGCAGTCCTCGCGGGGACAGGTCCACGATTGCTCCCTACGAGCAGTACTTC.

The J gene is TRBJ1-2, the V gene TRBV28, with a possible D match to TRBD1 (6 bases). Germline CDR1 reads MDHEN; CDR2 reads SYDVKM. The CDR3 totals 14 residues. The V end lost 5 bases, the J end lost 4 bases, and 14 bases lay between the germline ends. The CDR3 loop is CASSTSTGSYGYTF. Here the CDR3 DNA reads TGTGCCAGCAGTACCTCGACAGGTTCCTATGGCTACACCTTC.

CDR3 amino acids: CASSAPSGELFF. The CDR3 bases are TGTGCCAGCAGTGCCCCTTCCGGGGAGCTGTTTTTT. The J gene is TRBJ2-2, the V gene TRBV2; D ambiguous. CDR1 and CDR2 (germline): SNHLY, FYNNEI. Trimming cost V 4 bases and J 6 bases, with 6 bases left between them. The length of the CDR3 is 12 residues. Full variable domain (remainder filled in from reference TRBV2 and TRBJ2-2): EPEVTQTPSHQVTQMGQEVILRCVPISNHLYFYWYRQILGQKVEFLVSFYNNEISEKSEIFDDQFSVERPDGSNFTLKIRSTKLEDSAMYFCASSAPSGELFFGEGSRLTVL.

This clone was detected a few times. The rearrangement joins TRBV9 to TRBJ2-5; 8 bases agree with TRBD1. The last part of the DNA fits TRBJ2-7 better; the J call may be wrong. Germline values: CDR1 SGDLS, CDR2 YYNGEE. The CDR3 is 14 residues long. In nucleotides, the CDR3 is TGTGCCAGCAGCGCTCAGGGGGCGGTAAACGAGCAGTACTTC. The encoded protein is CASSAQGAVNEQYF.

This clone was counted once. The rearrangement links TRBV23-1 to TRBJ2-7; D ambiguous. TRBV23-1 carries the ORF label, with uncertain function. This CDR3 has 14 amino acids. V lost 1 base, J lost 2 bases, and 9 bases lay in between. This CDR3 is CASSQYSSAYEQYF. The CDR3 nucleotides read TGCGCCAGCAGTCAATATAGTTCTGCCTACGAGCAGTACTTC.

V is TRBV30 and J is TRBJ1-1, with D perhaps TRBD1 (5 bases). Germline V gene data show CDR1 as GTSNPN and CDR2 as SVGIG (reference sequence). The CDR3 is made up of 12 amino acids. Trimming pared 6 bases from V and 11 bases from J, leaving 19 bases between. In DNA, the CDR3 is TGTGCCTGTGGGACTTCGGTTAGAGTGGCTTTCTTT. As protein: CACGTSVRVAFF.

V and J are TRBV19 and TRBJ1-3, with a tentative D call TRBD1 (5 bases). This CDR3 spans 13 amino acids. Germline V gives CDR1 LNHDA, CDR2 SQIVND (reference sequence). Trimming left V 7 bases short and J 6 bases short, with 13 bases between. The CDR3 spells CASKAPGLNTIYF. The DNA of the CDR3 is TGTGCCAGTAAAGCTCCAGGGCTAAACACCATATATTTT.

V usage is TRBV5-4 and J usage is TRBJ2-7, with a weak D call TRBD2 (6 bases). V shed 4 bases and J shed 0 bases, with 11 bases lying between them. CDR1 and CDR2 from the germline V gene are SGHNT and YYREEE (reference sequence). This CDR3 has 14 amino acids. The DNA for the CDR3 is TGTGCCAGCAGCAAAGGGACTTACTCCTACGAGCAGTACTTC. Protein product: CASSKGTYSYEQYF.

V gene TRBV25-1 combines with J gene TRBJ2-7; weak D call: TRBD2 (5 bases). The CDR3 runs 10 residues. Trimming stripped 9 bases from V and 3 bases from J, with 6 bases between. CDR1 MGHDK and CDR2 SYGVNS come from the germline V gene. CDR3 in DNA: TGTGCCAGTGGGAGCTACGAGCAGTACTTC. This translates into CASGSYEQYF.

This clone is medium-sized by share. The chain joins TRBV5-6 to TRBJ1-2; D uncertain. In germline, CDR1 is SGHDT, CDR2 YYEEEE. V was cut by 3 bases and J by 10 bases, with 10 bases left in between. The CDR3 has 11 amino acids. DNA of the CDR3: TGTGCCAGCAGCTACCACTTTGACTACACCTTC. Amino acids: CASSYHFDYTF.

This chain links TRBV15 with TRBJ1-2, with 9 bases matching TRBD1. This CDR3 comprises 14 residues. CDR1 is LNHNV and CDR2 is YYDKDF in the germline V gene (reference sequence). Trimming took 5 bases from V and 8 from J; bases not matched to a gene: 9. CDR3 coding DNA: TGTGCCACCAGCCCGGGACAGGGATCGTGCGGCTACACCTTC. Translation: CATSPGQGSCGYTF.

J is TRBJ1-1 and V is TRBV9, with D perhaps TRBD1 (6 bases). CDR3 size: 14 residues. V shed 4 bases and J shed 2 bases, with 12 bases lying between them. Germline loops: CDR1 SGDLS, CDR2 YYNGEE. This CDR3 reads CASSSDSHNTEAFF. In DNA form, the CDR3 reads TGTGCCAGCAGCTCGGACAGTCATAACACTGAAGCTTTCTTT.